These 3 T cell receptor beta chains were sequenced from one sample in a study of T cell responses to AZD1222 COVID-19 vaccine. Assay: immunoSEQ multiplex PCR; the TCRdb copy retains only in-frame clones and omits some. This sample carries around 140,000 clones, approximately 90% of them seen once, and the ten largest clones take roughly 3.8%. The starting material was peripheral blood, obtained 28 days after the second AZD1222 dose. Source of these receptors: an adult who received the AZD1222 COVID-19 vaccine.

The chain carries TRBV15 and TRBJ1-4, with 7 bases that match TRBD1. V was clipped by 0 bases and J by 3 bases; unmatched bases: 10. Looked up from germline, CDR1 is LNHNV and CDR2 is YYDKDF (reference sequence). The CDR3 spans 18 residues. Written as DNA, the CDR3 is TGTGCCACCAGCAGAGATCCCTTACAGGGGTCCCCTAATGAAAAACTGTTTTTT. It specifies CATSRDPLQGSPNEKLFF.

The chain joins TRBV9 to TRBJ2-3; no definite D call. The CDR3 is 15 residues long. The germline CDR1 and CDR2 sequences are SGDLS and YYNGEE. The V end lost 0 bases, the J end lost 2 bases, and 10 bases lay between the germline ends. DNA of the CDR3: TGTGCCAGCAGCGTAGAGGGCTTACCCACAGATACGCAGTATTTT. Translating it yields CASSVEGLPTDTQYF.

V and J are TRBV5-1 and TRBJ1-1, with 9 nucleotides matching TRBD1. The ends lost 2 bases at V and 1 base at J; junction bases unmatched: 3. CDR1 SGHRS and CDR2 YFSETQ come from the germline V gene. The CDR3 loop spans 15 amino acids. The CDR3 sequence: CASSFVGQGNTEAFF. The CDR3 DNA sequence: TGCGCCAGCAGCTTCGTGGGACAGGGGAACACTGAAGCTTTCTTT.